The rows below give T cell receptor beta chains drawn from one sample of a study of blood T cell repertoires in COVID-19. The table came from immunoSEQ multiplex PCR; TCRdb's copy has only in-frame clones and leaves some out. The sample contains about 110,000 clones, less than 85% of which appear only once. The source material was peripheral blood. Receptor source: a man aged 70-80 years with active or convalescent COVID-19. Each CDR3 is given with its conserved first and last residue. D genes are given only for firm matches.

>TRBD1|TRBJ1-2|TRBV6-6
CASSYIQGAPGYTF
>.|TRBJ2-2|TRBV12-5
CASGLAAGDNTGELFF
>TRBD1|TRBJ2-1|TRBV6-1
CASSDGTGTHNEQFF
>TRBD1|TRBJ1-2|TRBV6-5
CASRETGSNYGYTF
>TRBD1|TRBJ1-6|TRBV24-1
CATSGTTGVGSPLHF
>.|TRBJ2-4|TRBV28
CASSLEEGGLKNIQYF
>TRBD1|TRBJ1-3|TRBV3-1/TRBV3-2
CASSPDRGVAGNTIYF
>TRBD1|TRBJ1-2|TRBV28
CASTQGARSYGYTF
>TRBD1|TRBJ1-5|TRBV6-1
CASSEVPLTGGNQPQHF
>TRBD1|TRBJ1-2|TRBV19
CASSIGTVPGYTF
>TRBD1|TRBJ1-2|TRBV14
CASSPRTGDGYTF
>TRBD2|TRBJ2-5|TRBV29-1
CSVEYGEGVRETQYF
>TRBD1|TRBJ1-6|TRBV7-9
CASRTTGDNSPLHF
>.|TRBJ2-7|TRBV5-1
CASSSPPDSPNSYEQYF
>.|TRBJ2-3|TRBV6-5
CASRPEGRDTQYF
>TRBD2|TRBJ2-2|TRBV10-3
CAISESPSGTTGELFF
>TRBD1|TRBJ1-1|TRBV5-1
CASSLQGQAGEAFF
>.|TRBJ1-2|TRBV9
CASSVDLSFGYGYTF
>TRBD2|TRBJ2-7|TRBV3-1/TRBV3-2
CASSPTGGAGEQYF
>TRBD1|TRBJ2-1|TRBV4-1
CASSQGDRKNEQFF
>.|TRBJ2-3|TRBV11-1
CASSRDFGDTQYF
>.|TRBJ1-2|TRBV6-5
CASMVVGGLGYTF
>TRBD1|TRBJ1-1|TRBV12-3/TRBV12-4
CASSLTGMDEAFF
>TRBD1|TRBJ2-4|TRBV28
CATTREKQGANIQYF
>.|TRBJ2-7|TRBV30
CAWTRPPENEQYF
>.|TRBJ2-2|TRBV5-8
CASSFRLANTGELFF
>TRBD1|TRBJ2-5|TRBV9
CASSPGGETQYF
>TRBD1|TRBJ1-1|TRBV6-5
CASSYHRGTEAFF
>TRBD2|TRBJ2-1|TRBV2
CASSELTSGGAGFNEQFF
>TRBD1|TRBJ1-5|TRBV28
CASSFLGQNSNQPQHF
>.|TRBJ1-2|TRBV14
CASSQVGQNYGYTF
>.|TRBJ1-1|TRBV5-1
CASSFGGGTEAFF
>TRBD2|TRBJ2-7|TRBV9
CASSEGTSSYEQYF
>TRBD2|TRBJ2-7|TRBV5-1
CASSWGDGTSGRTGQYF
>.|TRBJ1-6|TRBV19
CASSPGALGRPLHF
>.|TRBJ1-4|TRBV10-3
CAISDGESGEKLFF
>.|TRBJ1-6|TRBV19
CASSMEALSYSPLHF
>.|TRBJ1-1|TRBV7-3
CASSFTGNTEAFF
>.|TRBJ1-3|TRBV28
CASSFQGTGNTIYF